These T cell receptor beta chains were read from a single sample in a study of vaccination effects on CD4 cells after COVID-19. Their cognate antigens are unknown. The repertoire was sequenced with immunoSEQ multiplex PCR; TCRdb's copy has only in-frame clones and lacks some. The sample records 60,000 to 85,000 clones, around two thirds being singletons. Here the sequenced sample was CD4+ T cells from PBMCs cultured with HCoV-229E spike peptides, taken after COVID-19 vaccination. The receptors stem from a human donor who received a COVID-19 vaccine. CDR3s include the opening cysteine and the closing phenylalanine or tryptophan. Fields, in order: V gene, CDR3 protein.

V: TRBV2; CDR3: CASSRTVSPLHF
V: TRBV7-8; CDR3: CASSLSRGSNQPQHF
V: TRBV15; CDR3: CATSRGMSEQFF
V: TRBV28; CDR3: CASAKGRVGTGELFF
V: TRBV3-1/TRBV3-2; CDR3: CASSQEFGGGDRYGYTF
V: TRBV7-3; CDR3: CASSLGANTGELFF
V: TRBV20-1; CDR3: CGCQGRETQYF
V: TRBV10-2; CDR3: CASYGLAGGYNEQFF
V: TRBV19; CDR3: CASSTNRDRGAVTGELFF
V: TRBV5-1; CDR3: CASSSDSYGYTF
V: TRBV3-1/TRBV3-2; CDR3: CASSQNLRESNYGYTF
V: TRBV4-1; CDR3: CASSQDRTGPYNEQFF
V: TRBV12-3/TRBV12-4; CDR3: CASSFGTAYGYTF
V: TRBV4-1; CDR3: CASSQGEGGYKTQYF
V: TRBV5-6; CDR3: CASRGAGINTGELFF
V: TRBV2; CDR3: CASSGQNTEAFF
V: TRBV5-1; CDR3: CASSLGSGANVLTF
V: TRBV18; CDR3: CASSPLHPGELFF
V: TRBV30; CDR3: CAWRGTGGSSGANVLTF
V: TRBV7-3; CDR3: CASSSGGVGNEQFF
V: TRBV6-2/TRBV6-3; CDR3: CASSYGTPDTQYF
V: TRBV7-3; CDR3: CASSSRDRGLGYTF
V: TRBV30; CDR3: CAWSVTGGGELFF
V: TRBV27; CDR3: CASSPRLAGQETQYF
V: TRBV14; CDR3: CASSQEDPRNEQFF
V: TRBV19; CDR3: CASSRRGSTTSRINQPQHF
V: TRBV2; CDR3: CASTEQGLAKNIQYF
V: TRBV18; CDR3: CASSPLRTGTDNYGYTF
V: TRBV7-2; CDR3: CASSLDVGYSPLHF
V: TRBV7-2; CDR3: CASSPDSGSGNTIYF
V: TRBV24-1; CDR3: CATSVRNQETQYF
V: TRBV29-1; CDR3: CSGLGTGPYNEQFF
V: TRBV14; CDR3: CASSQGSGTQYF